A selection of T cell receptor beta chains follows, all from one sample in a study of CD8 T cells in ankylosing spondylitis. One entry per CDR3 protein, called by TCRdb with MiXCR from the 5' RACE reads. The table records fewer than 500,000 distinct CDR3 sequences, about 22% of them present only once. The sequenced sample consisted of blood, either unsorted or a sorted T cell fraction (not recorded which). These receptors were taken from a male donor with ankylosing spondylitis. CDR3s include the opening cysteine and the closing phenylalanine or tryptophan. Each record gives: CDR3 protein, CDR3 DNA, clone size, D gene, V gene, J gene. A D gene is named only where the DNA matches it firmly. Clone size, where shown, is once, few, many, or a class for clones that have expanded.

CDR3: CASKDPGQGAHEQYF
DNA: TGTGCCAGCAAAGACCCGGGACAGGGGGCCCACGAGCAGTACTTC
size: few
D: TRBD1
V: TRBV28
J: TRBJ2-7

CDR3: CASRPGIGGLLYSNQPQHF
DNA: TGTGCCAGCAGGCCGGGTATTGGGGGACTGCTCTATAGCAATCAGCCCCAGCATTTT
size: few
D: NA
V: TRBV27
J: TRBJ1-5

CDR3: CASISGVYGYTF
DNA: TGTGCCAGCATCTCAGGGGTCTATGGCTACACCTTC
size: NA
D: NA
V: TRBV28
J: TRBJ1-2

CDR3: CSVEDPGTSRSYNEQFF
DNA: TGCAGCGTTGAAGACCCAGGGACTAGTCGGAGCTACAATGAGCAGTTCTTC
size: many
D: TRBD2
V: TRBV29-1
J: TRBJ2-1

CDR3: CSAAGGFGNTIYF
DNA: TGCAGTGCCGCAGGGGGTTTCGGAAACACCATATATTTT
size: NA
D: TRBD1
V: TRBV20-1
J: TRBJ1-3

CDR3: CASSLTGMYTGELFF
DNA: TGTGCCAGCAGTCTGACAGGGATGTATACCGGGGAGCTGTTTTTT
size: NA
D: TRBD1
V: TRBV27
J: TRBJ2-2

CDR3: CAISGWDRVAEQYF
DNA: TGTGCCATCAGTGGTTGGGACAGGGTAGCCGAGCAGTACTTC
size: NA
D: TRBD1
V: TRBV10-3
J: TRBJ2-7

CDR3: CASSQDPGRRTDTQYF
DNA: TGCGCCAGCAGCCAAGATCCCGGGAGACGCACAGATACGCAGTATTTT
size: NA
D: NA
V: TRBV4-3
J: TRBJ2-3

CDR3: CSANSGGAYEQYF
DNA: TGCAGTGCTAACAGCGGAGGAGCCTACGAGCAGTACTTC
size: few
D: NA
V: TRBV20-1
J: TRBJ2-7

CDR3: CASSQEHGNTEAFF
DNA: TGTGCCAGCAGCCAAGAGCACGGGAACACTGAAGCTTTCTTT
size: NA
D: NA
V: TRBV3-1
J: TRBJ1-1

CDR3: CASSRGRGYTF
DNA: TGTGCCAGCAGCCGAGGGAGGGGCTACACCTTC
size: NA
D: NA
V: TRBV3-1
J: TRBJ1-2

CDR3: CASSLPSGRETQYF
DNA: TGTGCCAGCAGCCTCCCTAGCGGCCGAGAGACCCAGTACTTC
size: NA
D: TRBD2
V: TRBV7-9
J: TRBJ2-5

CDR3: CASSLEPVSYNEQFF
DNA: TGCGCCAGCAGCTTGGAGCCAGTCTCCTACAATGAGCAGTTCTTC
size: few
D: NA
V: TRBV5-1
J: TRBJ2-1

CDR3: CATSDSQRSGEQFF
DNA: TGTGCCACCAGTGATTCTCAGCGATCGGGGGAGCAGTTCTTC
size: NA
D: NA
V: TRBV24-1
J: TRBJ2-1

CDR3: CASSTTGDDNSPLHF
DNA: TGTGCCAGTAGTACGACAGGGGACGATAATTCACCCCTCCACTTT
size: few
D: TRBD1
V: TRBV19
J: TRBJ1-6

CDR3: CASSRDRGPHNEQFF
DNA: TGTGCCAGCAGCCGTGACAGGGGACCCCACAATGAGCAGTTCTTC
size: few
D: TRBD1
V: TRBV3-1
J: TRBJ2-1

CDR3: CASSPHDYPATNEKLFF
DNA: TGTGCCAGCAGCCCTCATGATTACCCTGCAACTAATGAAAAACTGTTTTTT
size: NA
D: NA
V: TRBV7-2
J: TRBJ1-4

CDR3: CASRRRAGGPVTGELFF
DNA: TGTGCCAGCAGGCGCAGGGCGGGAGGGCCGGTTACCGGGGAGCTGTTTTTT
size: NA
D: TRBD2
V: TRBV11-2
J: TRBJ2-2

CDR3: CASSVEGRRQFF
DNA: TGTGCCAGCAGCGTAGAGGGTCGGCGGCAGTTCTTC
size: few
D: NA
V: TRBV9
J: TRBJ2-1

CDR3: CASSKISGGEQFF
DNA: TGTGCCAGCAGCAAGATTTCAGGGGGCGAGCAGTTCTTC
size: NA
D: TRBD1
V: TRBV7-3
J: TRBJ2-1

CDR3: CASSLLAQYEQFF
DNA: TGCGCCAGCAGCTTGCTAGCGCAGTATGAGCAGTTCTTC
size: few
D: NA
V: TRBV5-1
J: TRBJ2-1

CDR3: CASSYAGAGDTQYF
DNA: TGTGCCAGCAGTTACGCGGGAGCAGGGGATACGCAGTATTTT
size: NA
D: TRBD2
V: TRBV6-5
J: TRBJ2-3

CDR3: CARARSNFTYNEQFF
DNA: TGTGCCAGGGCCAGATCCAACTTCACCTACAATGAGCAGTTCTTC
size: few
D: NA
V: TRBV2
J: TRBJ2-1

CDR3: CASSLSGADTQYF
DNA: TGTGCTAGCAGCTTATCGGGGGCAGATACGCAGTATTTT
size: NA
D: NA
V: TRBV7-7
J: TRBJ2-3

CDR3: CASSPSGQGNYGYTF
DNA: TGTGCCAGCTCACCTTCCGGACAGGGTAACTATGGCTACACCTTC
size: few
D: TRBD1
V: TRBV18
J: TRBJ1-2

CDR3: CASTEGGKFAYEQYF
DNA: TGTGCCAGCACCGAAGGGGGGAAATTTGCCTACGAGCAGTACTTC
size: many
D: NA
V: TRBV6-2/TRBV6-3
J: TRBJ2-7

CDR3: CASSQDQGGRPSSYNEQFF
DNA: TGTGCCAGCAGCCAAGATCAGGGCGGGAGGCCAAGCTCCTACAATGAGCAGTTCTTC
size: NA
D: TRBD2
V: TRBV4-2
J: TRBJ2-1

CDR3: CASSSGTSGFEQYF
DNA: TGCGCCAGCAGCTCCGGGACTAGCGGGTTCGAGCAGTACTTC
size: few
D: TRBD2
V: TRBV5-1
J: TRBJ2-7

CDR3: CASRFQGGGPYNEQFF
DNA: TGTGCCAGCAGGTTTCAGGGTGGAGGGCCCTACAATGAGCAGTTCTTC
size: NA
D: NA
V: TRBV6-1
J: TRBJ2-1

CDR3: CASRLGQTNYGYTF
DNA: TGTGCCAGCAGACTTGGACAAACAAACTATGGCTACACCTTC
size: NA
D: NA
V: TRBV3-1
J: TRBJ1-2

CDR3: CSVEDKSYEQYF
DNA: TGCAGCGTTGAGGACAAGTCATACGAGCAGTACTTC
size: NA
D: NA
V: TRBV29-1
J: TRBJ2-7

CDR3: CASSPQYSNQPQHF
DNA: TGTGCCAGCAGCCCACAGTATAGCAATCAGCCCCAGCATTTT
size: NA
D: NA
V: TRBV28
J: TRBJ1-5

CDR3: CSVEGTGRDYGYTF
DNA: TGCAGCGTTGAAGGGACAGGGAGAGATTATGGCTACACCTTC
size: few
D: TRBD1
V: TRBV29-1
J: TRBJ1-2

CDR3: CASSIARVRSYEQYF
DNA: TGTGCCAGCAGCATAGCGCGGGTGCGCTCCTACGAGCAGTACTTC
size: few
D: NA
V: TRBV3-1
J: TRBJ2-7

CDR3: CATSDRDRFNEQFF
DNA: TGTGCCACCAGTGATCGGGACCGCTTCAATGAGCAGTTCTTC
size: NA
D: NA
V: TRBV24-1
J: TRBJ2-1

CDR3: CASSPQGSSYEQYF
DNA: TGTGCCAGCAGCCCACAGGGCAGCTCCTACGAGCAGTACTTC
size: NA
D: NA
V: TRBV28
J: TRBJ2-7

CDR3: CASSPETGPSTDTQYF
DNA: TGTGCCAGCAGCCCCGAGACAGGACCGAGCACAGATACGCAGTATTTT
size: NA
D: NA
V: TRBV7-3
J: TRBJ2-3

CDR3: CAAGTAMNTEAFF
DNA: TGCGCCGCGGGGACAGCTATGAACACTGAAGCTTTCTTT
size: few
D: TRBD1
V: TRBV6-1
J: TRBJ1-1

CDR3: CASSPLLVNTGELFF
DNA: TGTGCCAGCAGCCCCTTGCTAGTTAACACCGGGGAGCTGTTTTTT
size: few
D: NA
V: TRBV11-2
J: TRBJ2-2